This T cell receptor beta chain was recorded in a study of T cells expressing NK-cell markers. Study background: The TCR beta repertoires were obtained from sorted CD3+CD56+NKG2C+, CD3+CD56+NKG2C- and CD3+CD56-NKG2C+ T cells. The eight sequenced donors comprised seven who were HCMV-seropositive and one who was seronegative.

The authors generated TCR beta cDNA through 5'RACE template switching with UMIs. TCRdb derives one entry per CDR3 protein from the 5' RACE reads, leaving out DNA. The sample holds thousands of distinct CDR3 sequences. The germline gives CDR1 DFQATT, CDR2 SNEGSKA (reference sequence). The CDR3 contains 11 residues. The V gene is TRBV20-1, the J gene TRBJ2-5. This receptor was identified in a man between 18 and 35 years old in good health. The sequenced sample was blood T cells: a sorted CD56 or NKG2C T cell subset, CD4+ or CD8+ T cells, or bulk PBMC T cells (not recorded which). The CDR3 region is CSALYQETQYF.